This TCR beta chain was captured in a study of human thymus T cells. Germline values: CDR1 LNHNV, CDR2 YYDKDF (reference sequence). The CDR3 has 16 residues. J lost 0 bases, V lost 2 bases, and 2 bases had no gene match. Resections from corrective heart surgery supplied the thymus tissue. The method was immunoSEQ multiplex PCR; TCRdb's version includes in-frame clones alone and lacks a portion of them. The data contain 120,000 or so clones, around 95% of them singletons. This sequence originates from a boy in the first two years of life with a congenital heart defect but otherwise immunologically healthy. The chain couples TRBV15 to TRBJ1-5; 9 positions agree with TRBD1. The sequencing sample was made of thymus tissue. This CDR3 is CATSRRTGASNQPQHF. Written as DNA, the CDR3 is TGTGCCACCAGCAGAAGGACAGGGGCTAGCAATCAGCCCCAGCATTTT.